Shown below are 27 T cell receptor beta chains from a single sample sequenced in a study of regulatory T cells in long-lasting Graves disease. Arm-PCR with iRepertoire HTBI primers amplified the CDR3 regions for these TCR beta libraries. TCRdb called the multiplex PCR reads again in MiXCR, with one record for every CDR3 protein. The sample lists a few hundred thousand distinct CDR3 sequences, roughly 12% occurring once. Time point indicated: newly diagnosed GD, antithyroid drugs for less than 3 months. PBMC RNA served as the TCR library source. The sample also formed part of further work on T cells in Graves' hyperthyroidism and ophthalmopathy.

Sequenced material: peripheral blood mononuclear cells (PBMCs), taken at new diagnosis, from a patient treated with antithyroid drugs. The receptors were sampled from a woman aged 18-29 years with Graves disease.

A word on this clonotype: A read error may explain this, as a much larger clone is one base away. The rearrangement uses TRBV27 and TRBJ2-7, with TRBD2 identical over 7 bases. The CDR3 totals 15 residues. With 5 bases clipped from V and 5 bases from J, the junction kept 12 bases outside the gene matches. The germline V gene has CDR1 MNHEY and CDR2 SMNVEV (reference sequence). The DNA of the CDR3 is TGTGCCAGCAGTCCCCGAGGCAGCGGGGCCCACGAGCAGTACTTC. Amino acids: CASSPRGSGAHEQYF.

This CDR3 reads CASSQPGQAGNSPLHF. The CDR3 nucleotides read TGTGCCAGCAGCCAACCCGGACAGGCGGGGAATTCACCCCTCCACTTT. The rearrangement uses TRBV4-2 and TRBJ1-6, with TRBD1 identical over 7 bases. Germline V gene data show CDR1 as LGHNA and CDR2 as YNFKEQ. The V segment lost 2 bases and the J segment 7 bases; nucleotides outside the gene matches: 8. This CDR3 spans 16 amino acids.

This clonotype was observed a handful of times. The rearrangement joins TRBV6-1 to TRBJ2-4; unclear D gene. Trimming took off 8 bases at V and 1 base at J, with 6 bases between the two ends. The CDR3 is 12 residues long. Germline V gene lookup returns CDR1 MNHNS and CDR2 SASEGT. Written as DNA, the CDR3 is TGTGCCAGCGCTGGGGCCAAAAACATTCAGTACTTC. It is translated as CASAGAKNIQYF.

Ten or more counts support this clonotype. The V gene is TRBV7-2, the J gene TRBJ2-4; no firm D call. Germline assignment: CDR1 SGHTA and CDR2 FQGNSA. Trimming cost V 3 bases and J 2 bases, with 17 bases left between them. This CDR3 is built from 17 residues. CDR3 amino acids: CASSFVLAPYPKNIQYF. The CDR3 DNA is TGTGCCAGCAGCTTCGTGTTAGCTCCCTACCCCAAAAACATTCAGTACTTC. The variable domain in full, with the rest retrieved from reference TRBV7-2 and TRBJ2-4, is GAGVSQSPSNKVTEKGKDVELRCDPISGHTALYWYRQSLGQGLEFLIYFQGNSAPDKSGLPSDRFSAERTGGSVSTLTIQRTQQEDSAVYLCASSFVLAPYPKNIQYFGAGTRLSVL.

This clonotype has just a few counts. One base away lies a much larger clone, so this may be a sequencing read error. The chain recombines TRBV30 with TRBJ1-1, with D tentatively TRBD1 (5 bases). In germline, CDR1 is GTSNPN, CDR2 SVGIG (reference sequence). The CDR3 runs to 12 residues. For the CDR3, the DNA is TGTGTCTGGACGGCGGGACCCACTGAAGCTTTCTTT. Its protein product is CVWTAGPTEAFF.

This clonotype has at least ten counts. The chain is built from TRBV7-9 and TRBJ2-1; TRBD2 matches 8 bases. The CDR3 is made up of 14 amino acids. The V gene's germline CDR1 is SEHNR and CDR2 FQNEAQ (reference sequence). Germline trimming cut 6 bases from V and 5 bases from J; bases unmatched to any gene: 6. CDR3 coding DNA: TGTGCCAGCAGTTTTTCAGCGGGAGACAATGAGCAGTTCTTC. This codes for CASSFSAGDNEQFF.

The J gene is TRBJ1-2, the V gene TRBV7-6; 8 bases agree with TRBD1. The V gene end was trimmed by 5 bases and the J gene end by 4 bases; junction bases not matched to a gene: 18. This CDR3 comprises 18 residues. The germline CDR1 and CDR2 sequences are SGHVS and FNYEAQ. CDR3 amino acids: CASSPRTGPSFLFYGYTF. CDR3 sequence (DNA): TGTGCCAGCAGCCCAAGGACAGGGCCTTCCTTCCTATTCTATGGCTACACCTTC.

This clonotype was recorded a few times. J is TRBJ1-1 and V is TRBV7-9; D possibly corresponds to TRBD1 (5 bases). The CDR3 has 14 residues. Germline assignment: CDR1 SEHNR and CDR2 FQNEAQ (reference sequence). Trimming took off 5 bases at V and 11 bases at J, with 21 bases between the two ends. The CDR3 nucleotides are TGTGCCAGCAGCCCGCGGGGCGGCCCCGTGATGGCTTTCTTT. It translates to CASSPRGGPVMAFF. The full variable domain, rest sourced from reference TRBV7-9 and TRBJ1-1, is DTGVSQNPRHKITKRGQNVTFRCDPISEHNRLYWYRQTLGQGPEFLTYFQNEAQLEKSRLLSDRFSAERPKGSFSTLEIQRTEQGDSAMYLCASSPRGGPVMAFFGQGTRLTVV.

This clonotype was seen ten or more times. Its ends do not fully match the called genes, so a read error is possible. This chain joins TRBV12-3 or TRBV12-4 and TRBJ2-1, with 7 bases identical to TRBD1. The CDR3 consists of 13 residues. The CDR3 nucleotides read TGTGCCAGCAGTATCCGACAGGGAAAGCATAGGGTCTTC. Its translation is CASSIRQGKHRVF.

This clonotype occurred many times. J is TRBJ1-2 and V is TRBV11-2, with TRBD1 matching 9 bases. The germline CDR1 and CDR2 sequences are SGHAT and FQNNGV. Trimming cost V 2 bases and J 3 bases; bases outside gene matches: 10. The CDR3 is 17 amino acids. The CDR3 DNA reads as TGTGCCAGCAGCTTAAGGTTACAGGGACAGGGTGACTATGGCTACACCTTC. Translated, it gives CASSLRLQGQGDYGYTF.

This clonotype was seen ten or more times. The chain is built from TRBV30 and TRBJ1-1; a weak D match, TRBD1 (5 bases). Germline V gene lookup returns CDR1 GTSNPN and CDR2 SVGIG (reference sequence). This CDR3 is 14 amino acids long. Trimming left V 0 bases short and J 6 bases short, with 14 bases between. In nucleotides, the CDR3 is TGTGCCTGGAGTGTATTACACGGGGGTTCTGAAGCTTTCTTT. Protein product: CAWSVLHGGSEAFF.

In its sample, this clonotype was seen many times. V usage is TRBV5-1 and J usage is TRBJ1-1; D is possibly TRBD1 (5 bases). The CDR3 is 14 residues long. Germline CDR1 reads SGHRS; CDR2 reads YFSETQ. Trimming pared 0 bases from V and 5 bases from J, leaving 11 bases between. The CDR3 spells CASSLGARDTEAFF. CDR3 in DNA: TGCGCCAGCAGCTTGGGGGCCAGGGATACTGAAGCTTTCTTT.

Of note for this clonotype: With a much larger clone just one base away, this may be a read error. This rearrangement joins TRBV20-1 to TRBJ2-3, with D perhaps assigned TRBD1 or TRBD2 (6 bases each). Germline CDR1 is DFQATT and CDR2 is SNEGSKA (reference sequence). CDR3 size: 15 residues. CDR3 in amino acids: CSAPMLARGADTKYF. The CDR3 DNA reads TGCAGTGCCCCCATGCTAGCGAGGGGGGCAGATACGAAGTATTTT.

This clonotype was picked up many times. This sequence joins TRBV20-1 and TRBJ1-2; D perhaps matches TRBD1 (6 bases). Per germline, CDR1 DFQATT and CDR2 SNEGSKA (reference sequence). Trimming left V 6 bases short and J 4 bases short, with 15 bases between. CDR3 length: 13 residues. The DNA for the CDR3 is TGCAGTGCCCCCGAGGGGGAAGGCTATGGCTACACCTTC. It yields the protein CSAPEGEGYGYTF.

This clonotype was seen at least ten times. The chain employs TRBV7-2 and TRBJ2-4; D is unresolved. Germline V gene sequence: CDR1 SGHTA, CDR2 FQGNSA. This CDR3 region has 12 residues. Trimming took 5 bases from V and 8 from J, leaving 10 bases between them. The CDR3 sequence is CASSQSWDIQYF. Here the CDR3 DNA reads TGTGCCAGCAGCCAAAGTTGGGACATTCAGTACTTC.

This chain uses TRBV7-2 with TRBJ2-1; 8 nucleotides align to TRBD2. The V segment lost 5 bases and the J segment 6 bases; nucleotides outside the gene matches: 6. The CDR3 consists of 14 residues. Germline-derived CDR1 and CDR2 are SGHTA and FQGNSA. For the CDR3, the DNA is TGTGCCAGCAGCGTGTCAGCGGGGGCCAATGAGCAGTTCTTC. Translating it yields CASSVSAGANEQFF. Based on the CDR3 plus reference TRBV7-2 and TRBJ2-1, the full variable domain is GAGVSQSPSNKVTEKGKDVELRCDPISGHTALYWYRQSLGQGLEFLIYFQGNSAPDKSGLPSDRFSAERTGGSVSTLTIQRTQQEDSAVYLCASSVSAGANEQFFGPGTRLTVL.

This clonotype was recorded at least ten times. The V gene is TRBV4-1, the J gene TRBJ2-7; D is unresolved. Germline V gene data show CDR1 as MGHRA and CDR2 as YSYEKL. V dropped 5 bases and J dropped 6 bases, with 20 bases sitting between them. This CDR3 spans 15 amino acids. The CDR3 coding sequence is TGCGCCAGCAGCATTTTAGGACCGTTTCTTTCCGAGCAGTACTTC. Translated: CASSILGPFLSEQYF.

This clonotype has just a few counts. The V and J genes are TRBV25-1 and TRBJ2-1; 9 bases align to TRBD2. The ends lost 8 bases at V and 9 bases at J; junction bases unmatched: 11. Germline CDR1 reads MGHDK; CDR2 reads SYGVNS. The CDR3 sequence is 14 residues long. CDR3 amino acids: CASAPPRGGSEQFF. CDR3 in DNA: TGTGCCAGCGCTCCCCCGCGGGGGGGCAGTGAGCAGTTCTTC.

This clonotype was counted ten times or more. The chain links TRBV12-3 or TRBV12-4 to TRBJ2-3; D could derive from TRBD1 or TRBD2 (5 bases each). The CDR3 loop spans 15 amino acids. The CDR3 is CVSPGAGPVPDTQYF. The DNA for the CDR3 is TGTGTCTCTCCCGGGGCAGGGCCGGTTCCAGATACGCAGTATTTT.

This clonotype was found a few times. The genes are TRBV10-1 and TRBJ2-3; D is possibly TRBD2 (6 bases). Trimming cost V 3 bases and J 11 bases, with 15 bases left between them. CDR1 is WNHNN, CDR2 SYGVQD, per germline (reference sequence). The CDR3 spans 13 residues. The CDR3 is CASSEAGTVKQYF. Written as DNA, the CDR3 is TGCGCCAGCAGTGAAGCGGGTACAGTCAAGCAGTATTTT.

This clonotype occurred many times. J is TRBJ2-5 and V is TRBV6-1; D may be TRBD2 (6 bases). With 2 bases removed from V and 3 bases from J, the gap between germline ends came to 10 bases. This CDR3 region has 14 residues. Per germline, CDR1 MNHNS and CDR2 SASEGT. In DNA form, the CDR3 reads TGTGCCAGCAGTGAAAGAGAGCGGGAAGAGACCCAGTACTTC. Translating it yields CASSEREREETQYF.

This clonotype was seen ten or more times. The rearrangement joins TRBV7-2 to TRBJ2-5, with 13 bases that match TRBD2. The V gene end was trimmed by 3 bases and the J gene end by 5 bases; junction bases not matched to a gene: 12. CDR1 is SGHTA, CDR2 FQGNSA, per germline. The CDR3 consists of 18 residues. The CDR3 sequence: CASSFALAGGPGGETQYF. The CDR3 DNA follows: TGTGCCAGCAGCTTTGCACTAGCGGGAGGGCCAGGTGGGGAGACCCAGTACTTC.

This clonotype was counted many times. This rearrangement joins TRBV4-2 to TRBJ2-3, with TRBD2 identical over 7 bases. In germline, CDR1 is LGHNA, CDR2 YNFKEQ. Trimming took 8 bases from V and 1 from J; bases not matched to a gene: 9. The CDR3 totals 15 residues. The CDR3 DNA reads as TGTGCCAGCCGACTGACTAGCCCTGGCACAGATACGCAGTATTTT. Its protein product is CASRLTSPGTDTQYF.

This clonotype was seen repeatedly, ten times or more. This sequence joins TRBV7-2 and TRBJ1-2; D unclear. From germline, CDR1 is SGHTA and CDR2 FQGNSA. V was cut by 5 bases and J by 3 bases, with 4 bases left in between. The length of the CDR3 is 11 residues. The CDR3 is CASSDDYGYTF. In DNA, the CDR3 is TGTGCCAGCAGCGACGACTATGGCTACACCTTC.

This clonotype was seen ten or more times. The J gene is TRBJ1-5, the V gene TRBV12-3 or TRBV12-4, with D perhaps matching TRBD1 (5 bases). This CDR3 spans 19 amino acids. The ends were cut back, 2 bases at V and 0 bases at J, with 20 bases in the middle. The CDR3 reads CASSLRGSGGSGSNQPQHF. CDR3 bases: TGTGCCAGCAGTTTACGAGGTAGCGGGGGGTCCGGTAGCAATCAGCCCCAGCATTTT.

This clonotype has ten or more counts. The J gene is TRBJ1-1, the V gene TRBV11-2; 10 bases fit TRBD1. CDR3 length: 17 residues. Germline assignment: CDR1 SGHAT and CDR2 FQNNGV. Trimming removed 4 bases from V and 6 bases from J; junction bases left unmatched: 14. The CDR3 coding sequence is TGTGCCAGCAGCTCCACCCGGGGACAGGGGCCTGAGGCTGAAGCTTTCTTT. This encodes CASSSTRGQGPEAEAFF.

This clonotype has at least ten counts. The chain is built from TRBV7-2 and TRBJ2-3; D is ambiguous. CDR3 length: 12 residues. V was pared by 8 bases and J by 2 bases, with 8 bases between. Germline CDR1 is SGHTA and CDR2 is FQGNSA. CDR3 residues: CASRKPTDTQYF. Written as DNA, the CDR3 is TGTGCCAGCCGGAAACCCACAGATACGCAGTATTTT.